This T cell receptor beta chain was profiled in a study of cytomegalovirus exposure and HLA in healthy donors. Findings and caveats of the study: Common viral pathogens seemed to be connected with several of the most significant clusters, according to a later analysis. Most TCR beta V segments were productive about 90% or about 30% of the time in an earlier analysis.

Participants comprised healthy donors of bone marrow. Concerning this clone itself: Its antigen is not identified.

V trimming: 5 bases; J trimming: 3 bases; junction bases outside the gene matches: 7. Per the germline V gene, CDR1 is SGHTA and CDR2 is FQGNSA. The CDR3 has 16 amino acids. The PCR was carried out with 60 Vbeta primers and 13 Jbeta primers. Repertoires were generated with immunoSEQ multiplex PCR, while TCRdb's copy carries only in-frame clones and drops some. Of about 89,000 clones listed, roughly four fifths were seen once; the top ten hold roughly 3.6%. The chain joins TRBV7-2 to TRBJ2-1, with TRBD2 matching over 10 bases. Sequencing used PBMCs. This TCR came from a young man in good health and CMV-seronegative. The CDR3 loop is CASSQLSGGVYNEQFF. CDR3 coding DNA: TGTGCCAGCAGCCAACTCAGCGGGGGGGTCTACAATGAGCAGTTCTTC.